These T cell receptor beta chains were read from a single sample in a study of shared clonotypes between healthy human individuals. TCRdb's copy holds only in-frame clones and misses some; the assay was immunoSEQ multiplex PCR. The sample lists approximately 840,000 clones, about 96% occurring once. What was sequenced was naive CD8+ T cells sorted from blood. All receptors derive from a man between 25 and 39 years old in good health. The CDR3 runs from the conserved cysteine through the conserved F or W. Fields, in order: V gene, D gene, J gene, clone size, CDR3 protein, CDR3 DNA. The D gene is left open where the match is weak. A row's size may be missing; if present it is once, few, many or a size class.

V: TRBV15; D: -; J: TRBJ2-3; size: once; CDR3: CATRGGVADTQYF; DNA: TGTGCCACCAGAGGTGGGGTAGCGGATACGCAGTATTTT
V: TRBV7-2; D: -; J: TRBJ2-7; size: -; CDR3: CASSLAPGTYEQYF; DNA: TGTGCCAGCAGCTTAGCCCCAGGCACCTACGAGCAGTACTTC
V: TRBV20-1; D: -; J: TRBJ2-7; size: -; CDR3: CSARMAYEQYF; DNA: TGCAGTGCACGAATGGCCTACGAGCAGTACTTC
V: TRBV6-6; D: TRBD1; J: TRBJ2-7; size: -; CDR3: CASSSGRGRYEQYF; DNA: TGTGCCAGCAGTTCCGGCAGGGGGCGTTACGAGCAGTACTTC
V: TRBV9; D: TRBD1; J: TRBJ2-7; size: -; CDR3: CASSHGQGAHEQYF; DNA: TGTGCCAGCAGCCACGGACAGGGGGCCCACGAGCAGTACTTC
V: TRBV6-6; D: TRBD2; J: TRBJ2-7; size: -; CDR3: CASSSGGFDEQYF; DNA: TGTGCCAGCAGTTCGGGAGGGTTCGACGAGCAGTACTTC
V: TRBV7-6; D: -; J: TRBJ2-7; size: -; CDR3: CASSSGTGAGEQYF; DNA: TGTGCCAGCAGCTCCGGGACCGGGGCGGGCGAGCAGTACTTC
V: TRBV5-6; D: -; J: TRBJ2-7; size: -; CDR3: CASSLRQAHYEQYF; DNA: TGTGCCAGCAGCTTGCGGCAGGCCCACTACGAGCAGTACTTC
V: TRBV7-8; D: TRBD1; J: TRBJ2-5; size: -; CDR3: CASSQTTGGGRETQYF; DNA: TGTGCCAGCAGCCAAACAACAGGGGGCGGACGGGAGACCCAGTACTTC
V: TRBV7-8; D: TRBD2; J: TRBJ2-1; size: -; CDR3: CASSSVAGRYNEQFF; DNA: TGTGCCAGCAGCTCCGTAGCGGGAAGGTACAATGAGCAGTTCTTC
V: TRBV5-5; D: -; J: TRBJ1-1; size: -; CDR3: CASSLRGPNTEAFF; DNA: TGTGCCAGCAGCCTCAGGGGCCCGAACACTGAAGCTTTCTTT
V: TRBV7-9; D: -; J: TRBJ2-3; size: -; CDR3: CASSPLGTDTQYF; DNA: TGTGCCAGCAGCCCCCTGGGCACAGATACGCAGTATTTT
V: TRBV29-1; D: TRBD2; J: TRBJ2-1; size: -; CDR3: CSVPQGLAGGPRDNEQFF; DNA: TGCAGCGTACCCCAGGGACTAGCGGGAGGGCCTCGGGACAATGAGCAGTTCTTC
V: TRBV6-1; D: -; J: TRBJ2-7; size: -; CDR3: CASSEKLPGTYEQYF; DNA: TGTGCCAGCAGTGAAAAGTTGCCGGGAACCTACGAGCAGTACTTC
V: TRBV6-1; D: -; J: TRBJ2-7; size: -; CDR3: CASSEEWVREQYF; DNA: TGTGCCAGCAGTGAAGAGTGGGTGCGCGAGCAGTACTTC
V: TRBV18; D: -; J: TRBJ2-2; size: -; CDR3: CASSPTENTGELFF; DNA: TGTGCCAGCTCACCAACGGAGAACACCGGGGAGCTGTTTTTT
V: TRBV10-2; D: TRBD1; J: TRBJ1-2; size: -; CDR3: CASSESGGGLGYTF; DNA: TGCGCCAGCAGTGAGTCCGGAGGGGGCCTTGGCTACACCTTC
V: TRBV6-5; D: TRBD1; J: TRBJ2-5; size: once; CDR3: CASSYLGQGFGETQYF; DNA: TGTGCCAGCAGTTACCTGGGACAGGGTTTCGGAGAGACCCAGTACTTC
V: TRBV5-6; D: -; J: TRBJ2-5; size: -; CDR3: CASGYTSIETQYF; DNA: TGTGCCAGCGGATATACGTCAATTGAGACCCAGTACTTC
V: TRBV7-9; D: -; J: TRBJ1-4; size: -; CDR3: CASSLATEGEKLFF; DNA: TGTGCCAGCAGCTTAGCAACTGAGGGGGAAAAACTGTTTTTT
V: TRBV7-9; D: -; J: TRBJ1-2; size: -; CDR3: CASSLDRGANYGYTF; DNA: TGTGCCAGCAGCTTAGATCGGGGAGCTAACTATGGCTACACCTTC
V: TRBV5-6; D: TRBD1; J: TRBJ1-5; size: -; CDR3: CASSLGQGRNQPQHF; DNA: TGTGCCAGCAGCTTGGGACAGGGGAGGAATCAGCCCCAGCATTTT
V: TRBV7-9; D: TRBD1; J: TRBJ2-1; size: -; CDR3: CASSSPGQGTRGEQFF; DNA: TGTGCCAGCAGCTCACCGGGACAGGGAACAAGGGGTGAGCAGTTCTTC
V: TRBV15; D: TRBD1; J: TRBJ2-7; size: -; CDR3: CATSRRGQASIQQYF; DNA: TGTGCCACCAGCAGACGGGGACAGGCGAGTATTCAGCAGTACTTC
V: TRBV6-5; D: TRBD1; J: TRBJ2-3; size: -; CDR3: CASTRWGQRTDTQYF; DNA: TGTGCCAGCACCCGATGGGGACAGCGCACAGATACGCAGTATTTT
V: TRBV16; D: TRBD1; J: TRBJ1-5; size: -; CDR3: CASSQSVTGGDQPQHF; DNA: TGTGCCAGCAGCCAATCGGTGACAGGGGGTGATCAGCCCCAGCATTTT
V: TRBV15; D: TRBD2; J: TRBJ2-1; size: once; CDR3: CATRLAGVNEQFF; DNA: TGTGCCACCCGACTAGCGGGAGTCAATGAGCAGTTCTTC
V: TRBV7-9; D: TRBD2; J: TRBJ2-2; size: once; CDR3: CASQGLAGGNTGELFF; DNA: TGTGCCAGCCAGGGACTAGCGGGAGGGAACACCGGGGAGCTGTTTTTT
V: TRBV19; D: -; J: TRBJ1-2; size: -; CDR3: CASSTWASGYTF; DNA: TGTGCCAGTAGTACCTGGGCGTCAGGCTACACCTTC
V: TRBV7-8; D: TRBD1; J: TRBJ2-7; size: -; CDR3: CASNRDRGDYEQYF; DNA: TGTGCCAGTAATAGGGACAGGGGAGATTACGAGCAGTACTTC
V: TRBV7-6; D: -; J: TRBJ2-3; size: -; CDR3: CASRDPTVADTQYF; DNA: TGTGCCAGCAGGGATCCAACTGTGGCAGATACGCAGTATTTT
V: TRBV28; D: TRBD1; J: TRBJ2-1; size: -; CDR3: CASSFWDSTNYNEQFF; DNA: TGTGCCAGCAGTTTCTGGGACAGCACCAACTACAATGAGCAGTTCTTC
V: TRBV27; D: -; J: TRBJ2-2; size: -; CDR3: CASSFLGQAGELFF; DNA: TGTGCCAGCAGTTTCCTCGGGCAAGCCGGGGAGCTGTTTTTT
V: TRBV6-5; D: -; J: TRBJ2-5; size: -; CDR3: CASRGRVATQYF; DNA: TGTGCCAGCAGGGGACGGGTTGCAACCCAGTACTTC
V: TRBV7-9; D: TRBD1; J: TRBJ1-2; size: few; CDR3: CASSPRTGTGYGYTF; DNA: TGTGCCAGCAGCCCCCGGACAGGGACGGGCTATGGCTACACCTTC
V: TRBV11-2; D: TRBD2; J: TRBJ2-1; size: -; CDR3: CASSLGRQSGGSSYNEQFF; DNA: TGTGCCAGCAGCTTAGGAAGACAAAGCGGGGGCAGCTCCTACAATGAGCAGTTCTTC
V: TRBV28; D: -; J: TRBJ2-2; size: -; CDR3: CASSLGGGTGELFF; DNA: TGTGCCAGCAGTTTGGGTGGTGGCACCGGGGAGCTGTTTTTT
V: TRBV5-4; D: -; J: TRBJ2-7; size: -; CDR3: CASSPDGLSYEQYF; DNA: TGTGCCAGCAGCCCGGACGGACTCTCCTACGAGCAGTACTTC
V: TRBV15; D: -; J: TRBJ2-7; size: -; CDR3: CATRKPGDSYEQYF; DNA: TGTGCCACCCGTAAGCCAGGGGACTCCTACGAGCAGTACTTC
V: TRBV7-9; D: -; J: TRBJ1-2; size: -; CDR3: CASSAGTPYGYTF; DNA: TGTGCCAGCAGCGCCGGGACGCCCTATGGCTACACCTTC
V: TRBV2; D: TRBD1; J: TRBJ1-4; size: -; CDR3: CASSEGPGTANEKLFF; DNA: TGTGCCAGCAGTGAGGGGCCGGGGACAGCAAATGAAAAACTGTTTTTT
V: TRBV9; D: TRBD1; J: TRBJ2-7; size: -; CDR3: CASSVGDSYEQYF; DNA: TGTGCCAGCAGCGTAGGGGACAGTTACGAGCAGTACTTC
V: TRBV5-6; D: -; J: TRBJ2-4; size: -; CDR3: CASSLGPIIQYF; DNA: TGTGCCAGCAGCCTGGGACCTATCATTCAGTACTTC
V: TRBV14; D: -; J: TRBJ2-2; size: -; CDR3: CASSQALGGWELFF; DNA: TGTGCCAGCAGCCAAGCTCTGGGAGGCTGGGAGCTGTTTTTT
V: TRBV2; D: -; J: TRBJ2-1; size: -; CDR3: CASVGLTDRSYNEQFF; DNA: TGTGCCAGCGTCGGACTGACAGATCGCTCCTACAATGAGCAGTTCTTC
V: TRBV27; D: -; J: TRBJ2-5; size: -; CDR3: CASRGEAQETQYF; DNA: TGTGCCAGCAGGGGCGAGGCCCAAGAGACCCAGTACTTC
V: TRBV13; D: TRBD1; J: TRBJ1-2; size: -; CDR3: CASSLGQGAGYTF; DNA: TGTGCCAGCAGCTTAGGGCAGGGGGCTGGCTACACCTTC
V: TRBV5-5; D: -; J: TRBJ2-1; size: -; CDR3: CASSLPDNEQFF; DNA: TGTGCCAGCAGCTTGCCCGACAATGAGCAGTTCTTC
V: TRBV19; D: -; J: TRBJ2-7; size: -; CDR3: CASSIQPSSYEQYF; DNA: TGTGCCAGTAGTATCCAGCCCAGCTCCTACGAGCAGTACTTC
V: TRBV7-6; D: -; J: TRBJ1-4; size: -; CDR3: CASSLVTRGSSSEKLFF; DNA: TGTGCCAGCAGCTTAGTGACCCGGGGGTCATCTAGTGAAAAACTGTTTTTT
V: TRBV19; D: -; J: TRBJ1-5; size: -; CDR3: CASSEEQVWQPQHF; DNA: TGTGCCAGTTCAGAGGAACAGGTGTGGCAGCCCCAGCATTTT